The rows below give T cell receptor beta chains drawn from one sample of a study of blood T cell repertoires in COVID-19. The assay was immunoSEQ multiplex PCR, and TCRdb's table has in-frame clones only and misses some. The repertoire holds some 240,000 clones, with about 79% as singletons. The sequencing sample was made of peripheral blood. These receptors were obtained from a woman in her forties who had recovered from COVID-19. Both conserved end residues are part of each CDR3. Fields, in order: clone size, J gene, V gene, D gene, CDR3 protein, CDR3 DNA. D genes are given only for firm matches. Clone size appears in some rows only: once, few, many, or a class for an expanded clone.

>many|TRBJ1-5|TRBV18|NA
CASSFRQDPRLSNQPQHF
TGTGCCAGCTCCTTCCGACAGGATCCGAGACTTTCCAATCAGCCCCAGCATTTT
>NA|TRBJ2-7|TRBV7-2|NA
CASSLTGYDYGQYF
TGTGCCAGCAGCCTCACAGGGTATGACTACGGGCAGTACTTC
>NA|TRBJ1-2|TRBV7-2|NA
CASSLEAGAGGYTF
TGTGCCAGCAGCTTAGAAGCTGGGGCGGGGGGCTACACCTTC
>NA|TRBJ2-3|TRBV15|TRBD2
CATSRDPGGAGTDTQYF
TGTGCCACCAGCAGAGATCCGGGGGGGGCCGGCACAGATACGCAGTATTTT
>NA|TRBJ2-2|TRBV25-1|NA
CASSASMDTMNTGELFF
TGTGCCAGCAGTGCTTCAATGGACACAATGAACACCGGGGAGCTGTTTTTT
>NA|TRBJ2-5|TRBV6-5|NA
CASARVRETQYF
TGTGCCAGCGCCAGGGTAAGGGAGACCCAGTACTTC
>NA|TRBJ2-7|TRBV18|TRBD1
CASSKTGGLSYEQYF
TGTGCCAGCTCAAAGACAGGGGGCCTCTCCTACGAGCAGTACTTC
>NA|TRBJ2-7|TRBV4-3|NA
CASSQDFDFTYEQYF
TGCGCCAGCAGCCAAGATTTCGACTTCACCTACGAGCAGTACTTC
>NA|TRBJ1-3|TRBV7-2|NA
CASSIPTVSGNTIYF
TGTGCCAGCAGCATTCCTACAGTGTCTGGAAACACCATATATTTT
>few|TRBJ1-2|TRBV18|TRBD1
CASSPGQHGYTF
TGTGCCAGCTCCCCGGGACAGCATGGCTACACCTTC
>NA|TRBJ2-2|TRBV5-4|NA
CASSSNRVTGELFF
TGTGCCAGCAGCTCCAACAGGGTTACCGGGGAGCTGTTTTTT
>NA|TRBJ1-1|TRBV14|NA
CASSQGDTIRAFF
TGTGCCAGCAGCCAAGGGGACACTATCCGAGCTTTCTTT
>NA|TRBJ1-4|TRBV7-9|NA
CASSLAQGEELFF
TGTGCCAGCAGCTTAGCTCAAGGGGAGGAACTGTTTTTT
>once|TRBJ2-3|TRBV5-1|TRBD2
CASSDIAGGSQGTQYF
TGCGCCAGCAGTGATATAGCGGGGGGCTCCCAAGGTACGCAGTATTTT
>NA|TRBJ1-3|TRBV6-1|NA
CASSDKGLGNTIYF
TGTGCCAGCAGTGACAAGGGGTTAGGAAACACCATATATTTT
>NA|TRBJ2-2|TRBV7-2|NA
CASSLVRRYTGELFF
TGTGCCAGCAGCTTAGTCCGCAGGTACACCGGGGAGCTGTTTTTT
>NA|TRBJ1-3|TRBV19|NA
CASGTYGNTIYF
TGTGCCAGTGGGACTTACGGAAACACCATATATTTT
>NA|TRBJ2-1|TRBV12-5|NA
CASGLVGYNEQFF
TGTGCTAGTGGTTTGGTCGGTTACAATGAGCAGTTCTTC
>NA|TRBJ2-1|TRBV6-1|NA
CASSGGHHVSSYNEQFF
TGTGCCAGCAGTGGGGGGCATCATGTGAGCTCCTACAATGAGCAGTTCTTC
>NA|TRBJ1-1|TRBV2|TRBD1
CASSPTGLVEAFF
TGTGCCAGCAGTCCGACAGGGTTGGTTGAAGCTTTCTTT
>few|TRBJ1-5|TRBV6-2/TRBV6-3|NA
CASTPARHFNQPQHF
TGTGCCAGCACCCCCGCGAGACACTTTAATCAGCCCCAGCATTTT
>once|TRBJ1-1|TRBV10-3|NA
CAIRPSGNTEAFF
TGTGCCATCAGACCCTCAGGGAACACTGAAGCTTTCTTT
>NA|TRBJ2-5|TRBV18|TRBD1
CASSLSNGQGETQYF
TGTGCCAGCTCACTCTCTAATGGACAGGGAGAGACCCAGTACTTC
>NA|TRBJ2-7|TRBV6-5|NA
CASSYSIPGSSYEQYF
TGTGCCAGCAGTTACTCGATCCCAGGCAGCTCCTACGAGCAGTACTTC
>NA|TRBJ2-7|TRBV6-5|NA
CASSSDSNYEQYF
TGTGCCAGCAGTTCGGACAGCAACTACGAGCAGTACTTC
>NA|TRBJ1-6|TRBV3-1/TRBV3-2|TRBD1
CASSQGTGVNSPLHF
TGTGCCAGCAGCCAAGGGACAGGAGTAAATTCACCCCTCCACTTT
>NA|TRBJ2-3|TRBV7-8|TRBD2
CASGGGWTDTQYF
TGTGCCAGTGGGGGAGGGTGGACAGATACGCAGTATTTT
>once|TRBJ1-3|TRBV11-3|TRBD1
CASSPGQGAGNTIYF
TGTGCCAGCAGCCCCGGACAGGGAGCAGGAAACACCATATATTTT
>NA|TRBJ1-1|TRBV10-1|NA
CASSELRGWTEAFF
TGCGCCAGCAGTGAGTTAAGGGGTTGGACTGAAGCTTTCTTT
>NA|TRBJ2-3|TRBV3-1/TRBV3-2|NA
CASSQANRNTDTQYF
TGTGCCAGCAGCCAAGCCAACAGAAACACAGATACGCAGTATTTT
>once|TRBJ2-7|TRBV9|TRBD1
CASSVGAGQGYEQYF
TGTGCCAGCAGCGTAGGTGCAGGACAGGGTTACGAGCAGTACTTC
>NA|TRBJ1-6|TRBV6-6|NA
CASSDTGLTPLHF
TGTGCCAGCAGTGACACAGGGCTCACACCCCTCCACTTT
>NA|TRBJ1-1|TRBV11-3|NA
CASSLTDEAFF
TGTGCCAGCAGCTTGACAGATGAAGCTTTCTTT
>NA|TRBJ2-3|TRBV7-2|NA
CASSLRYDSGVGLLDTQYF
TGTGCCAGCAGCCTCCGCTACGATAGCGGCGTAGGCCTTTTAGATACGCAGTATTTT
>NA|TRBJ1-1|TRBV11-3|NA
CASSLDSWNTEAFF
TGTGCCAGCAGCTTAGATTCTTGGAACACTGAAGCTTTCTTT
>NA|TRBJ1-2|TRBV23-1|NA
CASSQSTTCGYTF
TGCGCCAGCAGTCAATCTACCACTTGCGGCTACACCTTC
>once|TRBJ2-6|TRBV19|NA
CASSRDSSGANVLTF
TGTGCCAGTAGTCGTGACAGCTCTGGGGCCAACGTCCTGACTTTC
>NA|TRBJ2-3|TRBV3-1/TRBV3-2|TRBD2
CASSQGGGLSTQYF
TGTGCCAGCAGCCAGGGGGGGGGACTTTCTACGCAGTATTTT
>once|TRBJ1-5|TRBV19|NA
CASSISGVSNQPQHF
TGTGCCAGTAGTATTTCCGGGGTTAGCAATCAGCCCCAGCATTTT
>NA|TRBJ1-1|TRBV12-3/TRBV12-4|NA
CASSPFLNTEAFF
TGTGCCAGCAGTCCGTTCTTGAACACTGAAGCTTTCTTT
>NA|TRBJ2-7|TRBV12-3/TRBV12-4|NA
CASSFQGPHEQYF
TGTGCCAGCAGTTTTCAGGGTCCCCACGAGCAGTACTTC
>NA|TRBJ1-2|TRBV3-1/TRBV3-2|NA
CASSQSSGSYGYTF
TGTGCCAGCAGCCAATCATCTGGCAGCTATGGCTACACCTTC
>NA|TRBJ2-6|TRBV18|TRBD1
CASSPPTGPNVLTF
TGTGCCAGCTCACCACCGACAGGGCCCAACGTCCTGACTTTC
>NA|TRBJ1-6|TRBV27|NA
CASSRGVAGGGYNSPLHF
TGTGCCAGCAGTAGAGGGGTTGCGGGGGGCGGTTATAATTCACCCCTCCACTTT
>NA|TRBJ1-2|TRBV6-6|TRBD1
CASSPRDRGKLEGYTF
TGTGCCAGCAGCCCGCGGGACAGGGGAAAATTGGAGGGCTACACCTTC
>few|TRBJ2-2|TRBV5-1|NA
CASSLFGHANTGELFF
TGCGCCAGCAGCTTGTTCGGTCACGCAAACACCGGGGAGCTGTTTTTT
>NA|TRBJ1-1|TRBV11-3|NA
CASTRLRGSEAFF
TGTGCCAGCACGCGACTTAGGGGATCTGAAGCTTTCTTT
>NA|TRBJ1-2|TRBV4-2|TRBD1
CASSQNTGENYGYTF
TGTGCCAGCAGCCAAAACACAGGGGAAAACTATGGCTACACCTTC
>NA|TRBJ2-2|TRBV30|TRBD2
CAWGGLAGVISTGELFF
TGTGCCTGGGGCGGACTAGCGGGGGTGATAAGCACCGGGGAGCTGTTTTTT
>NA|TRBJ2-2|TRBV6-6|TRBD2
CASRAAGAYTGELFF
TGTGCCAGCAGAGCAGCGGGGGCGTACACCGGGGAGCTGTTTTTT
>NA|TRBJ1-2|TRBV13|NA
CASSLGGLGYGYTF
TGTGCCAGCAGCTTAGGGGGGCTAGGCTATGGCTACACCTTC
>NA|TRBJ1-2|TRBV18|TRBD1
CASSPRQGAEDGYTF
TGTGCCAGCTCACCGAGACAGGGGGCAGAGGATGGCTACACCTTC
>NA|TRBJ2-7|TRBV7-2|TRBD2
CASSLTPSGGVYEQYF
TGTGCCAGCAGCTTAACCCCCAGCGGGGGGGTTTACGAGCAGTACTTC
>NA|TRBJ1-1|TRBV29-1|NA
CSVARTLLNTEAFF
TGCAGCGTGGCCCGGACACTTCTTAACACTGAAGCTTTCTTT
>NA|TRBJ2-7|TRBV28|NA
CASGSEGAESSEQYF
TGTGCCAGCGGTTCTGAAGGGGCTGAAAGTTCCGAGCAGTACTTC